This passage covers 9 T cell receptor beta chains from one sample sequenced in a study of regulatory T cells in long-lasting Graves disease. The time point denotes: newly diagnosed GD, antithyroid drugs for less than 3 months. From RNA extracted from PBMCs, the TCR library was made. The TCR beta library used iRepertoire HTBI primers with Arm-PCR amplification of CDR3. TCRdb reanalysed the multiplex PCR reads using MiXCR and keeps one entry per CDR3 protein. This sample carries more than 350,000 distinct CDR3 sequences, about 16% of them seen once, and the ten largest clones take about a sixth. These same data were also listed under a study on T cells in Graves' hyperthyroidism and ophthalmopathy.

Sequenced material: peripheral blood mononuclear cells (PBMCs), taken at new diagnosis, from a patient treated with antithyroid drugs. The receptors here all came from a woman aged 25 to 45 with Graves disease.

This clonotype has a count of ten or more. This rearrangement joins TRBV28 to TRBJ2-4; D unresolved. Trimming stripped 3 bases from V and 6 bases from J, with 6 bases between. The germline gives CDR1 MDHEN, CDR2 SYDVKM. This CDR3 is built from 12 residues. CDR3 loop: CASSLTVNIQYF. The CDR3 DNA reads TGTGCCAGCAGTTTGACGGTAAACATTCAGTACTTC.

This clonotype was picked up many times. Relative to the germline gene, one junction end is altered; a read error may explain this. The rearrangement joins TRBV30 to TRBJ2-7, with unresolved D. The CDR3 spans 13 residues. Germline loops: CDR1 GTSNPN, CDR2 SVGIG (reference sequence). CDR3: CAWSVRVASRAGF. CDR3 nucleotides: TGTGCCTGGAGTGTACGGGTTGCCTCCCGGGCCGGTTTC. Variable domain in full (rest from reference TRBV30 and TRBJ2-7): SQTIHQWPATLVQPVGSPLSLECTVEGTSNPNLYWYRQAAGRGLQLLFYSVGIGQISSEVPQNLSASRPQDRQFILSSKKLLLSDSGFYLCAWSVRVASRAGFGPGTRLTVT.

This clonotype was seen ten or more times. This chain uses TRBV30 with TRBJ2-7, with D uncertain. Germline loops: CDR1 GTSNPN, CDR2 SVGIG (reference sequence). V dropped 5 bases and J dropped 3 bases, with 11 bases sitting between them. CDR3 length: 12 amino acids. In DNA, the CDR3 is TGTGCCTGGGTGCGGAGTCACTACGAGCAGTACTTC. Its translation: CAWVRSHYEQYF.

This clonotype was detected a few times. J is TRBJ2-2 and V is TRBV3-1, with D hard to call. V lost 4 bases and J 8 bases, leaving 11 bases between the germline ends. The CDR3 contains 13 residues. Germline V gene sequence: CDR1 LGHDT, CDR2 YNNKEL (reference sequence). CDR3 sequence: CASSLTPVGELFF. Written as DNA, the CDR3 is TGTGCCAGCAGCCTAACACCCGTTGGGGAGCTGTTTTTT. The variable domain in full, completed from reference TRBV3-1 and TRBJ2-2, reads DTAVSQTPKYLVTQMGNDKSIKCEQNLGHDTMYWYKQDSKKFLKIMFSYNNKELIINETVPNRFSPKSPDKAHLNLHINSLELGDSAVYFCASSLTPVGELFFGEGSRLTVL.

This clonotype has a count of ten or more. The chain combines TRBV12-3 or TRBV12-4 with TRBJ2-2, with D maybe TRBD1 (5 bases). V was trimmed by 6 bases and J by 4 bases, leaving 9 bases between them. CDR3 length: 13 amino acids. CDR3 protein: CASSHRSTGELFF. As DNA, the CDR3 is TGTGCCAGCAGCCACAGGAGCACCGGGGAGCTGTTTTTT.

The rearrangement uses TRBV12-3 or TRBV12-4 and TRBJ1-1; perhaps TRBD1 as D (5 bases). The length of the CDR3 is 16 residues. The germline V and J ends were trimmed by 6 bases and 7 bases, with 24 bases remaining between them. The CDR3 region is CASSQNPGTSSFEAFF. The CDR3 DNA is TGTGCCAGCAGCCAAAACCCCGGGACGTCAAGTTTTGAAGCTTTCTTT.

This clonotype was seen more than once but under ten times. The rearrangement joins TRBV29-1 to TRBJ2-1; D is unresolved. Germline assignment: CDR1 SQVTM and CDR2 ANQGSEA. V gave up 7 bases and J gave up 6 bases, with 19 bases separating them. The CDR3 is made up of 14 amino acids. The CDR3 nucleotides read TGCAGCGGCCAACACCCCAAGTTGGCCAATGAGCAGTTCTTC. Protein product: CSGQHPKLANEQFF.

This clonotype was recorded many times. The chain couples TRBV28 to TRBJ1-1; TRBD1 is a possible D gene (5 bases). The germline V and J ends were trimmed by 2 bases and 5 bases, with 12 bases remaining between them. The CDR3 spans 14 residues. CDR1 MDHEN and CDR2 SYDVKM come from the germline V gene. The CDR3 DNA sequence: TGTGCCAGCAGTTTAAGGGGAGGTAATACTGAAGCTTTCTTT. Amino acids: CASSLRGGNTEAFF.

This clonotype was seen many times. V gene TRBV11-2 combines with J gene TRBJ2-1, with 9 bases aligning to TRBD2. There are 17 residues in the CDR3. CDR1 SGHAT and CDR2 FQNNGV come from the germline V gene. V dropped 1 base and J dropped 0; count of bases not matched to a gene: 4. CDR3 in DNA: TGTGCCAGCAGCTTAGTTTTTAGCGGGAGCTCCTACAATGAGCAGTTCTTC. Encoded protein: CASSLVFSGSSYNEQFF.